This paragraph reports one TCR beta chain. Original processing methods: Using reference gene primer amplification, nucleated cell counts were estimated. Profiled with immunoSEQ multiplex PCR; TCRdb holds only in-frame clones, not every one. The V and J calls and clone size are taken from that table; D and trimming were inferred from the DNA. Counted here are about 150,000 clones, about 86% occurring once; the ten biggest clones make up more than 3%. V dropped 0 bases and J dropped 4; count of bases not matched to a gene: 2. CDR1 and CDR2 (germline): SGHNT, YYREEE (reference sequence). This CDR3 has 15 residues. These data are taken from a study of blood T cell repertoires in COVID-19. Across the study: Acute-phase and convalescent COVID-19 samples originated in the United States, Italy and Spain. Sources were T cells, B-cell-depleted T cells, or PBMCs; the material itself was cDNA or gDNA.

The TCR originated in a man between 65 and 80 years old with acute or convalescent COVID-19. The chain couples TRBV5-4 to TRBJ2-7; 12 bases fit TRBD2. The material sequenced was peripheral blood. As DNA, the CDR3 is TGTGCCAGCAGCTTGGGGCTAGCGGGAGGGTACGAGCAGTACTTC. It is translated as CASSLGLAGGYEQYF.